This T cell receptor beta chain emerged from a study of blood T cells in healthy people across ages. General study results and limits: For the donors, CMV status was unknown and possibly confounded expanded clonotype changes.

The CDR3 has 13 residues. CDR1 and CDR2 from the germline V gene are SGHAT and FQNNGV. V lost 4 bases, J lost 5 bases, and 11 bases lay in between. PCR was performed a second time for about 7 to 12 cycles using a sample-barcoded 5' primer and a J-beta primer mix. TCRdb itself ran the 5' RACE reads through MiXCR, one entry per CDR3 protein. Of just under 900,000 distinct CDR3 sequences in the sample, 29% are singletons; the top ten hold around a sixth. This clonotype was seen many times. The antigen remains unidentified. The receptor was derived from a woman at least 80 years old in good health. The sequenced sample consisted of blood. J is TRBJ2-5 and V is TRBV11-2, with D perhaps TRBD1 or TRBD2 (5 bases each). In DNA form, the CDR3 reads TGTGCCAGCAGCTCCGGCCGGGGCGAGACCCAGTACTTC. Protein sequence: CASSSGRGETQYF.